This T cell receptor (beta chain) comes out of a study of blood T cell repertoires in COVID-19. In the original workflow: From reference gene primer amplification, estimates of nucleated cell counts were derived. Profiling relied on immunoSEQ multiplex PCR, and the TCRdb table lists in-frame clones only, not all of them. That table is the source of V, J and clone size, and D and trimming were worked out from the DNA. This table has more than 150,000 clones, roughly 84% appearing once. CDR3 length: 15 residues. The V and J ends lost 6 bases and 3 bases, in that order; junction bases with no gene match: 6. The V gene's germline CDR1 is SEHNR and CDR2 FQNEAQ (reference sequence). Participants were aged about 18 to 89 years from approximately 23 US areas. Assignments of participants to cohorts depended upon their own reported clinical history. Two consecutive negative NP/OP PCR tests, clearance, or resolved symptoms defined Cohort 3 recovery.

This chain connects TRBV7-9 to TRBJ2-3, with 10 bases matching TRBD2. The sample comprised PBMCs or T cells enriched from blood (not recorded which). This receptor was identified in a woman between 50 and 59 years old who had recovered from COVID-19. The CDR3 is CASRNLAGATDTQYF. CDR3 coding DNA: TGTGCCAGCAGGAACCTAGCGGGAGCGACAGATACGCAGTATTTT.